This TCR beta chain was documented in a study of blood T cells in healthy people across ages. The study, taken as a whole, reports: Getting older went along with TCR beta diversity per million T cells dropping roughly linearly.

Germline CDR1 reads MNHEY; CDR2 reads SMNVEV (reference sequence). CDR3 length: 15 residues. PCR was performed a second time for 7 to 11 cycles using a sample-barcoded 5' primer and a J-beta primer mix. Each cDNA molecule, via a template-switch adaptor with 12 random nucleotides, was tagged. TCRdb independently ran MiXCR on the 5' RACE reads; one entry per CDR3 protein. This table holds about 1.4 million distinct CDR3 sequences, roughly 60% found once. Each sample provided at least 5.5 micrograms of extracted total RNA. Only a few counts were recorded for this clonotype. Its target is not known. This sequence joins TRBV27 and TRBJ2-4, with 9 bases matching TRBD1. The J call is uncertain, as TRBJ2-7 better fits the DNA end. This sequence was found in a man younger than 30 in good health. Sequencing was carried out using blood. CDR3 DNA: TGTGCCAGCAGTTTCTTTCCGGGACAGGGTTACGAGCAGTACTTC. Amino acid sequence: CASSFFPGQGYEQYF.